This T cell receptor (beta chain) was captured by sequencing in a study of CD8 T cells in Susac syndrome. The germline V gene has CDR1 SNHLY and CDR2 FYNNEI. The CDR3 contains 13 residues. V was cut by 0 bases and J by 7 bases, with 10 bases left in between. An amount of RNA that ranged from roughly 0.45 to 1 ug was reverse transcribed with random hexamers. TCR beta CDR3 was amplified by immunoSEQ multiplex PCR. This amplification extended across 54 Vbeta and 13 Jbeta segments. A single record per CDR3 protein comes from TCRdb applying MiXCR to the immunoSEQ multiplex PCR reads. The data contain 200,000 to 300,000 distinct CDR3 sequences, approximately 95% of them singletons.

Sample: CD4+ T cells from PBMCs. The TCR sequence derives from a human donor with Susac syndrome. The rearrangement joins TRBV2 to TRBJ2-7; D uncertain. CDR3 DNA: TGTGCCAGCAGTGAAGCGCGTCTCTGGGAGCAGTACTTC. Amino acids: CASSEARLWEQYF.